The text below deals with one T cell receptor (beta chain). The antigen this receptor binds is unknown. No much larger clone is present one base from it, and per-base qualities are unavailable. The sample's treatment or condition label, decoded: in vitro stimulation with specific CMV peptide epitopes to enrich CMV-specific T cells. In the germline V gene (reference sequence), CDR1 corresponds to DFQATT and CDR2 to SNEGSKA. From its cysteine to its phenylalanine, the CDR3 spans 18 amino acids. The only DNA kept is the CDR3, 54 bases in frame from the first base. Relative to germline, V is 0 bases shorter and J is 2 bases shorter, with 20 bases between their ends. TCRdb names Illumina HiSeq 1500 as the instrument used. Clones were called with MiXCR by TCRdb after fastp trimmed the public reads at Q25, and only in-frame beta chains were retained. Every distinct CDR3 protein forms one entry, paired with its most common genes and DNA. The sample data list around 300,000 distinct CDR3 sequences, and approximately 22% of these were observed just once. The top ten clones comprise 15% to 20% of the sample.

The record originates from a study of T cell repertoires in cytomegalovirus infection (dated by TCRdb to the late 2010s). About the investigation overall: The peptide stimulations were aimed at well-studied HLA-B-restricted epitopes as well as recently identified HLA-C-restricted CMV epitopes, whose presentation resists viral immunomodulation. Donor HLA type was relevant to the analysis, as public TCR beta signatures indicated carriage of CMV infection together with the matching HLA type.

Study-wide findings and limitations: The ex vivo response was dominated by HLA-C-restricted CMV-specific TCR beta clonotypes, which also provided the single most frequent clonotype in two of eight donors. In both this cohort and an independent cohort of some 380 donors, the cumulative frequency of public TCR beta family members distinguished carriers of CMV infection plus the relevant HLA type.

The chain was built from TRBV20-1 and TRBJ2-4, with TRBD2 tentatively as D gene (6 bases match). This receptor was taken from a human donor in good health (CMV status not recorded). Some clones in this sample may be carry-over from other donors' samples. Here the sequenced sample was cultured PBMCs, taken from culture after CMV antigen stimulation. The nucleotide sequence reads as follows: TGCAGTGCTAGAGATTATAGCCTAGGACTACCATCCAAAAACATTCAGTACTTC. This encodes CSARDYSLGLPSKNIQYF.